The T cell receptor beta chain under discussion was sequenced for a study of technical replicates of blood from a few donors. TCRdb's copy holds only in-frame clones and misses some; the assay was immunoSEQ multiplex PCR. The sample contains under 75,000 clones, about 94% of which appear only once. The CDR3 has 15 residues. Germline loops: CDR1 LNHNV, CDR2 YYDKDF (reference sequence). V trimming: 5 bases; J trimming: 7 bases; junction bases outside the gene matches: 4. The source of this sequence is a human donor in good health. This chain uses TRBV15 with TRBJ2-1; 14 positions agree with TRBD2. The specimen was T cells isolated from PBMCs. The CDR3 protein is CATSGTSGRLNEQFF. The CDR3 bases are TGTGCCACCAGCGGGACTAGCGGGAGATTAAATGAGCAGTTCTTC.